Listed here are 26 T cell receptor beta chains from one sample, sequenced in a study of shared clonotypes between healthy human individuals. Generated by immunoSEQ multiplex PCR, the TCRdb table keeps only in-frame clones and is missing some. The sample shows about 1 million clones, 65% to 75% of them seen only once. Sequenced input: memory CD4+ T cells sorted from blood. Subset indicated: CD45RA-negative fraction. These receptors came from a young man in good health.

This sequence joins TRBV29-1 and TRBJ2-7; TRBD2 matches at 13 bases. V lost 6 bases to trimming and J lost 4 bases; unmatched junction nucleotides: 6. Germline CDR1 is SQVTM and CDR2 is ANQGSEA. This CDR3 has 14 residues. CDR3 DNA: TGCAGCGTCACACTAGCGGGAGGGCTGTACGAGCAGTACTTC. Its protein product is CSVTLAGGLYEQYF.

The CDR3 sequence is CASSEDSGRAYEQYF. The CDR3 DNA reads TGTGCCAGCAGTGAAGATAGCGGGAGGGCCTACGAGCAGTACTTC. The chain has TRBV6-1 and TRBJ2-7; 11 bases map to TRBD2. CDR3 length: 15 amino acids. The J segment lost 2 bases and the V segment lost 1 base, leaving 1 base of the junction unmatched. Germline V lookup: CDR1 MNHNS, CDR2 SASEGT.

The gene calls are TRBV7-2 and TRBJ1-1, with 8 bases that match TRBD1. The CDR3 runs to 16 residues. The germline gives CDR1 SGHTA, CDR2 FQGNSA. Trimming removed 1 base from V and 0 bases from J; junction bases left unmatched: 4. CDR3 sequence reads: CASSLGGQGMNTEAFF. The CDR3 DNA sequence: TGTGCCAGCAGCTTAGGAGGACAGGGCATGAACACTGAAGCTTTCTTT. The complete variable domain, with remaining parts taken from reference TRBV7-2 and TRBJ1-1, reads GAGVSQSPSNKVTEKGKDVELRCDPISGHTALYWYRQSLGQGLEFLIYFQGNSAPDKSGLPSDRFSAERTGGSVSTLTIQRTQQEDSAVYLCASSLGGQGMNTEAFFGQGTRLTVV.

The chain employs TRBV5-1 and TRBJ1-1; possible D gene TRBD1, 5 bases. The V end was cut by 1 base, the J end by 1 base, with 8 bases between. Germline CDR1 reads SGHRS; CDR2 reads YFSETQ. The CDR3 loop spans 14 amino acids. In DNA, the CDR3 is TGCGCCAGCAGCTTGAGTGGGGCGAACACTGAAGCTTTCTTT. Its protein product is CASSLSGANTEAFF.

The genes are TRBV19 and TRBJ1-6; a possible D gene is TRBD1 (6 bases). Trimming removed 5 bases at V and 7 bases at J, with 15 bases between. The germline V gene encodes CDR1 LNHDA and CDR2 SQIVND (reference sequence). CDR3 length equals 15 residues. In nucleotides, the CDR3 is TGTGCCAGTAGTGCCAACAGGGTTAGCAATTCACCCCTCCACTTT. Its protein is CASSANRVSNSPLHF.

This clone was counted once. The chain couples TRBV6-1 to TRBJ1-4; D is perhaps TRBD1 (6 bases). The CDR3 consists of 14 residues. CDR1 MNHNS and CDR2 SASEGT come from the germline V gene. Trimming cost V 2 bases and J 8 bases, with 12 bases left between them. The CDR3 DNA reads TGTGCCAGCAGTGAACAGGGGTTGAGGGAAAAACTGTTTTTT. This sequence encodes CASSEQGLREKLFF.

CDR3 in amino acids: CAIRTGGNTGELFF. The CDR3 DNA sequence: TGTGCCATCAGGACAGGGGGCAACACCGGGGAGCTGTTTTTT. The V and J genes are TRBV10-3 and TRBJ2-2, with 10 bases fitting TRBD1. This CDR3 is built from 14 residues. Looked up from germline, CDR1 is ENHRY and CDR2 is SYGVKD. V shed 6 bases and J 2 bases; nucleotides not matched to a gene: 0.

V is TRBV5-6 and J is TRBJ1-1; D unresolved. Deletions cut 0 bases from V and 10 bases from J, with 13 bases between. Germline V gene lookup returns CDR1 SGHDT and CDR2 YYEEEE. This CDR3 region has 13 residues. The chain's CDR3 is CASSLGFQTGAFF. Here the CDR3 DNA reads TGTGCCAGCAGCTTGGGTTTCCAAACGGGAGCTTTCTTT. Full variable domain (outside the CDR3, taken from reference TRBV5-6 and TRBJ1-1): DAGVTQSPTHLIKTRGQQVTLRCSPKSGHDTVSWYQQALGQGPQFIFQYYEEEERQRGNFPDRFSGHQFPNYSSELNVNALLLGDSALYLCASSLGFQTGAFFGQGTRLTVV.

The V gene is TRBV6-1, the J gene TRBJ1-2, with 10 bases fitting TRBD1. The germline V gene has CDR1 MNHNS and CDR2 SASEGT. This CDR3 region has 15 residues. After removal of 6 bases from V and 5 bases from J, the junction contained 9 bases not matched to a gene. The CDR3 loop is CASRPDRGGRYGYTF. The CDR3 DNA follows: TGTGCCAGCAGACCGGACAGGGGGGGACGGTATGGCTACACCTTC.

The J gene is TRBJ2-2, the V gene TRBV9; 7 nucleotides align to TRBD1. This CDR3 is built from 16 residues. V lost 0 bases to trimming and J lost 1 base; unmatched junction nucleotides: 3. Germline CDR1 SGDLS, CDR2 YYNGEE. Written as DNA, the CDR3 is TGTGCCAGCAGCGTAGATCCAGGGGGGAACACCGGGGAGCTGTTTTTT. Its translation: CASSVDPGGNTGELFF.

CDR3 in DNA: TGCAGCGTCCGCCCCGCAGGGAGAACAGATACGCAGTATTTT. Translation gives CSVRPAGRTDTQYF. The chain combines TRBV29-1 with TRBJ2-3; tentatively, D is TRBD1 or TRBD2 (5 bases each). The V gene's germline CDR1 is SQVTM and CDR2 ANQGSEA. The CDR3 contains 14 residues. Trimming stripped 6 bases from V and 3 bases from J, with 16 bases between.

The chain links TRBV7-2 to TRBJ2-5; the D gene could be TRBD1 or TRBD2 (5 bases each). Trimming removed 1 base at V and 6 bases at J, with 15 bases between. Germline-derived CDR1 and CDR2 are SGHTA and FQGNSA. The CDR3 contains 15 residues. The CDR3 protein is CASSLEWGGGKTQYF. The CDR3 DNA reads TGTGCCAGCAGCTTAGAATGGGGTGGGGGTAAGACCCAGTACTTC. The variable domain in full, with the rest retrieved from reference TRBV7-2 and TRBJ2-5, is GAGVSQSPSNKVTEKGKDVELRCDPISGHTALYWYRQSLGQGLEFLIYFQGNSAPDKSGLPSDRFSAERTGGSVSTLTIQRTQQEDSAVYLCASSLEWGGGKTQYFGPGTRLLVL.

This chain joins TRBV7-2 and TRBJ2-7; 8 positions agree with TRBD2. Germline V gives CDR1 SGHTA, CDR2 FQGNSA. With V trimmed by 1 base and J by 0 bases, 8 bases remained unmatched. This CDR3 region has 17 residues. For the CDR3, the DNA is TGTGCCAGCAGCTTAGATCCCCGGCTAGCGGGCTCCTACGAGCAGTACTTC. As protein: CASSLDPRLAGSYEQYF.

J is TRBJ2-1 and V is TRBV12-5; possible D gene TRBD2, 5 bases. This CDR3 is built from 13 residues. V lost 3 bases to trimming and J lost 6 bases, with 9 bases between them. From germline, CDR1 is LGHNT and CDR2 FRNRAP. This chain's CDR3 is CASGLGLSNEQFF. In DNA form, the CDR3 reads TGTGCTAGTGGTTTAGGACTTTCCAATGAGCAGTTCTTC.

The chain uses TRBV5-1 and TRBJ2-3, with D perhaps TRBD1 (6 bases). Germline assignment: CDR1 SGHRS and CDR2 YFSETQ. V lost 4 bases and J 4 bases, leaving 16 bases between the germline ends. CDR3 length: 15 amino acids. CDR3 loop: CASSLPQGVADTQYF. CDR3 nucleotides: TGCGCCAGCAGCCTCCCACAGGGAGTAGCAGATACGCAGTATTTT.

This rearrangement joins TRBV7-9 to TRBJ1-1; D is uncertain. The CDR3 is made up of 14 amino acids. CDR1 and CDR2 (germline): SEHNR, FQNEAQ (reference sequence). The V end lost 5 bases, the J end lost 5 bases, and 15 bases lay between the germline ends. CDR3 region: CASSETAAGTEAFF. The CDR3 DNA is TGTGCCAGCAGCGAAACCGCGGCGGGGACTGAAGCTTTCTTT.

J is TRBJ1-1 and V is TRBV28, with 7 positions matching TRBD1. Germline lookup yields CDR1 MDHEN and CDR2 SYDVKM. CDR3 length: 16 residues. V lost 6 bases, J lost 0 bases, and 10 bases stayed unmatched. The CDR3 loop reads CASSRPSGTVNTEAFF. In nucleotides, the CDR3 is TGTGCCAGCAGCCGACCCAGTGGGACAGTGAACACTGAAGCTTTCTTT.

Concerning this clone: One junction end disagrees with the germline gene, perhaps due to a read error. Here the CDR3 reads CASSSYLEAYEQYF. The CDR3 region has the DNA TGTGCTAGCAGCTCTTACCTAGAAGCCTACGAGCAGTACTTC. The chain links TRBV7-7 to TRBJ2-7; D remains unclear. Germline-derived CDR1 and CDR2 are SSHAT and FNYEAQ (reference sequence). The CDR3 consists of 14 residues.

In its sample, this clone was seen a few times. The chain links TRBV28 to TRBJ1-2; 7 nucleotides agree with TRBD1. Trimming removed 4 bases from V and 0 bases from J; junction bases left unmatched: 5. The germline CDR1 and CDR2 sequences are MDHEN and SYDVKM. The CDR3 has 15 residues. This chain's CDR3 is CASSSAGGTNYGYTF. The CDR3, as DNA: TGTGCCAGCAGTTCGGCAGGGGGAACTAACTATGGCTACACCTTC.

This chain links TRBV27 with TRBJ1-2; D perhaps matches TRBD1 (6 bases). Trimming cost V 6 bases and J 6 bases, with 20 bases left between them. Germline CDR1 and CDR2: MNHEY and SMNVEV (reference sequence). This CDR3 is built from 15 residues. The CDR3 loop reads CASSRGSRGADGYTF. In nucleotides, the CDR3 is TGTGCCAGCAGCCGTGGGTCCAGGGGTGCGGATGGCTACACCTTC.

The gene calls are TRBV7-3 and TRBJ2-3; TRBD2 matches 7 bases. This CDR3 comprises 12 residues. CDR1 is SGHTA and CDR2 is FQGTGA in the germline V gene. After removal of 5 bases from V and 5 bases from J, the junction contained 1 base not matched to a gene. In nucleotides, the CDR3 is TGTGCCAGCAGCACGGGGGGAGATACGCAGTATTTT. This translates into CASSTGGDTQYF.

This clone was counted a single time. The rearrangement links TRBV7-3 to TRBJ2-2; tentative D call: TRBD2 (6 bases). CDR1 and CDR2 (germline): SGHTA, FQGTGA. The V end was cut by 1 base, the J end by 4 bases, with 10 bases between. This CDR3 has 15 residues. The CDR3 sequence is CASSLSAGSTGELFF. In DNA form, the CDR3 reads TGTGCCAGCAGCTTAAGTGCGGGGAGCACCGGGGAGCTGTTTTTT.

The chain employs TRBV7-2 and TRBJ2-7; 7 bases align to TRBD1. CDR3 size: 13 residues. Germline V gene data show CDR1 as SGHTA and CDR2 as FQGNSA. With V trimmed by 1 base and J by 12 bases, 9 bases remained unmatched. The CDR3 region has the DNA TGTGCCAGCAGCTTAGGAAGACAGGGCGCCGCGTACTTC. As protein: CASSLGRQGAAYF.

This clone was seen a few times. The CDR3 here is CASSLQGKGTEAFF. CDR3 nucleotide sequence: TGTGCCAGCTCACTACAGGGGAAGGGCACTGAAGCTTTCTTT. J is TRBJ1-1 and V is TRBV18, with TRBD1 matching 7 bases. The germline V gene encodes CDR1 KGHSH and CDR2 LQKENI. The junction had 6 bases not matched to a gene; V was cut back by 4 bases and J by 4 bases. The CDR3 spans 14 residues.

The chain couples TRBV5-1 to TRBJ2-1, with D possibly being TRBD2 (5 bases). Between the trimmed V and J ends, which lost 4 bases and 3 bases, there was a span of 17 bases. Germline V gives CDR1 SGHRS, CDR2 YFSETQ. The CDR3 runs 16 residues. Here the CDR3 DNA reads TGCGCCAGCAGCACTTGGACGGGATACTTCTACAATGAGCAGTTCTTC. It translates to CASSTWTGYFYNEQFF.

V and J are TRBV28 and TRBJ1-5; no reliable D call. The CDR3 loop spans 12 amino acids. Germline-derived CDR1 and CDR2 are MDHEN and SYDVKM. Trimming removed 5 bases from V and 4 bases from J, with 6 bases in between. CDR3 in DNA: TGTGCCAGCAGTACCCTAAATCAGCCCCAGCATTTT. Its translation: CASSTLNQPQHF.